This entry concerns a single TCR beta chain. Its antigen remains unknown. This entry belongs to a study of CD8 T cells in Susac syndrome. Overall study results and limits: Susac-specific public clones found in total CD8+ repertoires numbered approximately 15, and those in CD8+ TEMRA repertoires numbered several. The authors acknowledged that their TCR sequencing and HLA analysis involved a relatively small number of individuals.

V was clipped by 5 bases and J by 3 bases, with 13 bases between them. Per germline, CDR1 MNHEY and CDR2 SMNVEV (reference sequence). The CDR3 consists of 14 residues. Random hexamers served to reverse transcribe roughly 0.5 to 1 ug RNA. TCRdb called the immunoSEQ multiplex PCR reads again in MiXCR, with one record for every CDR3 protein. This table holds about 140,000 distinct CDR3 sequences, 95% found once. Negative isolation yielded the CD8+ and CD4+ T cells, while FACS enriched the TEMRA cells. The chain couples TRBV27 to TRBJ1-1; perhaps TRBD1 as D (5 bases). The material sequenced was CD8+ T cells from PBMCs. This sequence was found in a human donor with Susac syndrome. The CDR3 region has the DNA TGTGCCAGCAGTGCCCGACAGACGTACACTGAAGCTTTCTTT. This encodes CASSARQTYTEAFF.